The next 7 T cell receptor beta chains were all read from a single sample in a study of T cell repertoires in cytomegalovirus infection (dated by TCRdb to between 2018 and 2021). For sequencing, an Illumina HiSeq 1500 was employed. TCRdb applied fastp at Q25 and MiXCR to the public reads, then kept only in-frame beta chains. Duplicate CDR3 protein sequences are folded into a single record with the most common DNA and genes. The table for this sample lists 450,000 to 600,000 distinct CDR3 sequences; over 9% of them were counted only once. 10% to 13% of the sample is taken by the ten largest. The sequenced material came from PBMCs. These TCRs come from a human donor in good health (CMV status not recorded). Some clones in this sample may be carry-over from other donors' samples.

This clonotype was counted ten times or more. The rearrangement joins TRBV7-8 to TRBJ2-5; 8 positions agree with TRBD1. This CDR3 region has 17 residues. CDR1 and CDR2 from the germline V gene are SGHVS and FQNEAQ. V shed 0 bases, J shed 2 bases, and the junction held 8 bases outside the gene matches. As DNA, the CDR3 is TGTGCCAGCAGCTTAGCGCTAGGACAGGGCTGGCAAGAGACCCAGTACTTC. As protein: CASSLALGQGWQETQYF.

This clonotype has ten or more counts. CDR3 in amino acids: CASSFGPWGLNWDTIYF. CDR3 nucleotides: TGTGCCAGCAGTTTTGGCCCATGGGGTCTCAACTGGGACACCATATATTTT. The chain has TRBV12-3 or TRBV12-4 and TRBJ1-3, with D unclear. The V gene lost 3 bases and the J gene lost 8 bases, with 23 bases spanning the gap. The CDR3 has 17 amino acids.

This clonotype was observed at least ten times. The chain recombines TRBV7-2 with TRBJ1-5; possibly TRBD1 for D (5 bases). V was clipped by 4 bases and J by 0 bases, with 13 bases between them. The CDR3 length is 16 residues. Germline CDR1 and CDR2: SGHTA and FQGNSA. CDR3 nucleotides: TGTGCCAGCAGCTCCTTCCGGGACTATAGCAATCAGCCCCAGCATTTT. It encodes CASSSFRDYSNQPQHF. Full variable domain (rest looked up from reference TRBV7-2 and TRBJ1-5): GAGVSQSPSNKVTEKGKDVELRCDPISGHTALYWYRQSLGQGLEFLIYFQGNSAPDKSGLPSDRFSAERTGGSVSTLTIQRTQQEDSAVYLCASSSFRDYSNQPQHFGDGTRLSIL.

In its sample, this clonotype was seen many times. The genes are TRBV25-1 and TRBJ2-7; 8 bases map to TRBD1. This CDR3 has 13 amino acids. Germline-derived CDR1 and CDR2 are MGHDK and SYGVNS. V dropped 7 bases and J dropped 5; count of bases not matched to a gene: 7. The CDR3 DNA is TGTGCCAGCATTCGACAGGGGAACGACGAGCAGTACTTC. Protein product: CASIRQGNDEQYF.

There are many counts of this clonotype. The rearrangement joins TRBV5-1 to TRBJ1-2; unclear D gene. Germline CDR1 SGHRS, CDR2 YFSETQ. This CDR3 is 18 amino acids long. V was clipped by 4 bases and J by 5 bases, with 27 bases between them. The CDR3 loop reads CASSGEWGFLAVEYGYTF. The DNA for the CDR3 is TGCGCCAGCAGCGGGGAATGGGGATTCCTCGCGGTAGAATATGGCTACACCTTC.

This clonotype has more than one count but fewer than ten. The V gene is TRBV20-1, the J gene TRBJ1-3; 7 bases fit TRBD1. The germline gives CDR1 DFQATT, CDR2 SNEGSKA (reference sequence). V gave up 1 base and J gave up 0 bases; unmatched junction bases: 3. CDR3 length: 15 amino acids. The chain's CDR3 is CSARVRDSSGNTIYF. For the CDR3, the DNA is TGCAGTGCTAGAGTCCGGGACAGCTCTGGAAACACCATATATTTT.

This clonotype has at least ten counts. The chain employs TRBV11-2 and TRBJ2-7; TRBD2 is a possible D gene (6 bases). Germline loops: CDR1 SGHAT, CDR2 FQNNGV. The CDR3 loop spans 14 amino acids. V gave up 5 bases and J gave up 0 bases, with 11 bases separating them. The CDR3 loop reads CASSRRGSSYEQYF. CDR3 in DNA: TGTGCCAGCAGCAGGCGGGGATCCTCCTACGAGCAGTACTTC. Using reference TRBV11-2 and TRBJ2-7 for the parts outside the CDR3, the full variable domain is EAGVAQSPRYKIIEKRQSVAFWCNPISGHATLYWYQQILGQGPKLLIQFQNNGVVDDSQLPKDRFSAERLKGVDSTLKIQPAKLEDSAVYLCASSRRGSSYEQYFGPGTRLTVT.